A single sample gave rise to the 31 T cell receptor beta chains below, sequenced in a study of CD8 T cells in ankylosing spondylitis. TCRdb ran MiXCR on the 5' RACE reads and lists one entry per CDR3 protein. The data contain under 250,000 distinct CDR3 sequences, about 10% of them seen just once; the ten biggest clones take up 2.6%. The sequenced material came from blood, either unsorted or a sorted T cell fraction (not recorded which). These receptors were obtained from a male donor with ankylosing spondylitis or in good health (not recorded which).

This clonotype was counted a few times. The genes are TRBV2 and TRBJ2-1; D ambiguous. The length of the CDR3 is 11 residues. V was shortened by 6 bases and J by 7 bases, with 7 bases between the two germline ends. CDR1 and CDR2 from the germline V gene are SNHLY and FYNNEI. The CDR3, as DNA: TGTGCCAGCAGCCCACAAAATGAGCAGTTCTTC. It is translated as CASSPQNEQFF.

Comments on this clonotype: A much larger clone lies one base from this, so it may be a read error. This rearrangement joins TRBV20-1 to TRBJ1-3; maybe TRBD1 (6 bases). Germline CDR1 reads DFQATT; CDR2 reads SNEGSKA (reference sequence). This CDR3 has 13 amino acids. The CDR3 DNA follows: TGCAGTGCTGTTACAGGGTCTGGAACCACCATATATTTT. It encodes CSAVTGSGTTIYF.

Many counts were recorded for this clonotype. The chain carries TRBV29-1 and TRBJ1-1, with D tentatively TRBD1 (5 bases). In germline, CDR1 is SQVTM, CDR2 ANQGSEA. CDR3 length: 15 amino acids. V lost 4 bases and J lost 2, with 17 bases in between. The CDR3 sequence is CSVGRTGTVNTEAFF. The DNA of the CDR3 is TGCAGCGTTGGGAGGACCGGGACTGTCAACACTGAAGCTTTCTTT.

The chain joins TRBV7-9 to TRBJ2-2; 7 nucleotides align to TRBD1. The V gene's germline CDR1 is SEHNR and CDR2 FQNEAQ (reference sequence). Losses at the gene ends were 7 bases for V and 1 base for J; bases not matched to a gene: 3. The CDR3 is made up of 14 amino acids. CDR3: CASTGTENTGELFF. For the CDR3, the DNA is TGTGCCAGCACCGGGACAGAGAACACCGGGGAGCTGTTTTTT.

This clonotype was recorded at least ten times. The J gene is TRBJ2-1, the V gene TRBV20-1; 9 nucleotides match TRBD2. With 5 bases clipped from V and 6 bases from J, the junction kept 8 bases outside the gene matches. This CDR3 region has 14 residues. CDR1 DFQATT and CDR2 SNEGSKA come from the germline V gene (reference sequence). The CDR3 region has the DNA TGCAGTGCTCCCCCCAAGCGGGAGGTCAATGAGCAGTTCTTC. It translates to CSAPPKREVNEQFF.

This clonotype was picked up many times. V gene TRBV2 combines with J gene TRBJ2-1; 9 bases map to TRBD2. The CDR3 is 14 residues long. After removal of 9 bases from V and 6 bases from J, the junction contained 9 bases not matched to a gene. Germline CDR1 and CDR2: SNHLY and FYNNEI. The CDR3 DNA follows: TGTGCCAGTGGGAAGGGGACTAGCTCCAATGAGCAGTTCTTC. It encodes CASGKGTSSNEQFF. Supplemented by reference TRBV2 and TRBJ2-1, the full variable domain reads EPEVTQTPSHQVTQMGQEVILRCVPISNHLYFYWYRQILGQKVEFLVSFYNNEISEKSEIFDDQFSVERPDGSNFTLKIRSTKLEDSAMYFCASGKGTSSNEQFFGPGTRLTVL.

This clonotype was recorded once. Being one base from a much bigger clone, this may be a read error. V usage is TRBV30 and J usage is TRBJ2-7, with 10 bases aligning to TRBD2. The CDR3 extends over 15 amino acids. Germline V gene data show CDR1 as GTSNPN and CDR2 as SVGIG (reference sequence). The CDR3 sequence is CARSEGLAPFYEQYF. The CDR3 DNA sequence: TGTGCCCGGAGTGAGGGACTAGCGCCTTTTTACGAGCAGTACTTC. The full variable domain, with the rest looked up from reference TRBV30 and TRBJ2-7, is SQTIHQWPATLVQPVGSPLSLECTVEGTSNPNLYWYRQAAGRGLQLLFYSVGIGQISSEVPQNLSASRPQDRQFILSSKKLLLSDSGFYLCARSEGLAPFYEQYFGPGTRLTVT.

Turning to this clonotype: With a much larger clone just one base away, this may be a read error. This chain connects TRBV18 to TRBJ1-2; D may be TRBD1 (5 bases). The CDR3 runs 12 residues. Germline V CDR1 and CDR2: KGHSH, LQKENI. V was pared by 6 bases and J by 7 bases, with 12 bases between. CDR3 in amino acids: CASSARDCGYTF. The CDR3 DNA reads TGTGCCAGCTCTGCCAGGGACTGTGGCTACACCTTC.

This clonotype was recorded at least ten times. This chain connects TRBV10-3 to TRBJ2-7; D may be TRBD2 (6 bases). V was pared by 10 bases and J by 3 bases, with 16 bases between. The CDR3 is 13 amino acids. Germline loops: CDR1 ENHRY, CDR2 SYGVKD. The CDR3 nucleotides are TGTGCCAGCGAGGGAGGTGAGAACTACGAGCAGTACTTC. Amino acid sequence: CASEGGENYEQYF.

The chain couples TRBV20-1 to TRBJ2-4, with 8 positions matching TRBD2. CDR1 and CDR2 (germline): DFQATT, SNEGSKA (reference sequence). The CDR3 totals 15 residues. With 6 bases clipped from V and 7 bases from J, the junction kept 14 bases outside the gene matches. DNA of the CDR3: TGCAGTGCACCTAAGGCGGGGGGCCGAGCGAACATTCAGTACTTC. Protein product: CSAPKAGGRANIQYF.

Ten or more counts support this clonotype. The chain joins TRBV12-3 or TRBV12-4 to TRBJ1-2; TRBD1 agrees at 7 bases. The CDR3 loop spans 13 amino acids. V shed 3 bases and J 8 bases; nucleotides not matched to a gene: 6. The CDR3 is CASSLPPGGGYTF. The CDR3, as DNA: TGTGCCAGCAGTTTGCCCCCAGGGGGGGGCTACACCTTC.

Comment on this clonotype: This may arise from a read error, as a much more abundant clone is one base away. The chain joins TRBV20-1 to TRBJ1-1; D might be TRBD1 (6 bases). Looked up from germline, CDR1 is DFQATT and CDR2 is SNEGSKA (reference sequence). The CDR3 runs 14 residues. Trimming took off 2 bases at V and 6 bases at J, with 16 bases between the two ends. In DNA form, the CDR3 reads TGCAGTGCTAGAAATCTCGCAGGGGAAGCTGAAGCTTTCTTT. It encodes CSARNLAGEAEAFF.

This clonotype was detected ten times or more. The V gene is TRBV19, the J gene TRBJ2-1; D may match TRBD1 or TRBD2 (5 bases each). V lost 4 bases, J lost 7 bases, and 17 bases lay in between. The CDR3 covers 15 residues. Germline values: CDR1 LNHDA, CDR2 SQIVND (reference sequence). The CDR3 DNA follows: TGTGCCAGTAGTACGGGTGGGGCGGGTAAAAATGAGCAGTTCTTC. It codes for CASSTGGAGKNEQFF.

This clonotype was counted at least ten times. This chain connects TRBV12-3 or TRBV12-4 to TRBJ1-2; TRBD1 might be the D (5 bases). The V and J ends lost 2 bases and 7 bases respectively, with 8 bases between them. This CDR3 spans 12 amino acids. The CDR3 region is CASSLFRGGYTF. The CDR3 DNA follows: TGTGCCAGCAGTTTATTTAGGGGTGGCTACACCTTC.

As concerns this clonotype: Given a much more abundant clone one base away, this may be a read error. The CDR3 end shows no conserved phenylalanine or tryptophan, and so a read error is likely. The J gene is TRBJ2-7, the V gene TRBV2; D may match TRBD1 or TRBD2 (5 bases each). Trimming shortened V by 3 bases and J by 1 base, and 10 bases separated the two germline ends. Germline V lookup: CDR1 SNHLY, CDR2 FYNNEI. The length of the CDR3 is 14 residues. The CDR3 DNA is TGTGCCAGCAGTGATCAGGGACGGTCCTACGAGCAGTACTCC. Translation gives CASSDQGRSYEQYS.

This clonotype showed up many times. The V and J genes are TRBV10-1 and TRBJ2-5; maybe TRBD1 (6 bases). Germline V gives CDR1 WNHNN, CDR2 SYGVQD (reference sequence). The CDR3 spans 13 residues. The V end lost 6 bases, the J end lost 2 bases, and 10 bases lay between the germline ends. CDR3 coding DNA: TGCGCCAGCAGCTCGGACAGACAAGAGACCCAGTACTTC. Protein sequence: CASSSDRQETQYF.

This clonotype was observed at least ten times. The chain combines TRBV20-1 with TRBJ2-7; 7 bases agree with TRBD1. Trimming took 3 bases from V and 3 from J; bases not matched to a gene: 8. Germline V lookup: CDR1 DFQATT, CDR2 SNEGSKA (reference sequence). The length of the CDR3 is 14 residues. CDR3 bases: TGCAGTGCTAGGCGACAGGGAGATGGCTACGAGCAGTACTTC. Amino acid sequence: CSARRQGDGYEQYF.

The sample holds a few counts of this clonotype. CDR3 amino acids: CASSQVGRTPGTDTQYF. The CDR3 coding sequence is TGCGCCAGCAGCCAAGTAGGCCGGACGCCAGGCACAGATACGCAGTATTTT. V and J are TRBV4-1 and TRBJ2-3; D gene unclear. Germline CDR1 is MGHRA and CDR2 is YSYEKL. The length of the CDR3 is 17 residues. Trimming removed 1 base from V and 1 base from J, with 15 bases in between.

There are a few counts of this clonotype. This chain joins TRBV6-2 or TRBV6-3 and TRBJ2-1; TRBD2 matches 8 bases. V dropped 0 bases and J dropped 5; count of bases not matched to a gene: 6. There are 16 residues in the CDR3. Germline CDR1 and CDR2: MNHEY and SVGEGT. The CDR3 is CASSYSTRGGHNEQFF. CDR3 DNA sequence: TGTGCCAGCAGTTACTCGACACGGGGGGGTCACAATGAGCAGTTCTTC.

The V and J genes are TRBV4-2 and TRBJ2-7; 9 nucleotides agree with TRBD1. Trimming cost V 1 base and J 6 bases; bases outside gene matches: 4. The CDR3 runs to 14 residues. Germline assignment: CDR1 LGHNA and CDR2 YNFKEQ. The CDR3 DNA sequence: TGTGCCAGCAGCCAAGTGGGACAGGGTGTCGAGCAGTACTTC. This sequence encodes CASSQVGQGVEQYF.

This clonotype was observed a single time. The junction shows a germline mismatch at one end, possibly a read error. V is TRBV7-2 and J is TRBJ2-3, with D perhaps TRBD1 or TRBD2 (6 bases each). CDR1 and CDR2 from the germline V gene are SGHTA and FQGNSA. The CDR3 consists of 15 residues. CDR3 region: CVSSLEGVFTDTQYF. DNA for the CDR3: TGTGTCAGCAGCTTGGAGGGGGTTTTCACAGATACGCAGTATTTT.

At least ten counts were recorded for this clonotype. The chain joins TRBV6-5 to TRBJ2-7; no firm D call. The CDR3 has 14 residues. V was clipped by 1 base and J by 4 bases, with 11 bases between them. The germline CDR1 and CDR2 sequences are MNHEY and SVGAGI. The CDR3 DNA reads TGTGCCAGCAGTTACTACGCCGGGCCTTACGAGCAGTACTTC. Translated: CASSYYAGPYEQYF.

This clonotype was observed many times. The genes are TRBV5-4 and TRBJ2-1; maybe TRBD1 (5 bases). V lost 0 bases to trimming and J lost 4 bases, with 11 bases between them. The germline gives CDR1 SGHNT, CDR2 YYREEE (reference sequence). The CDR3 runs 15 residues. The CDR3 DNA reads TGTGCCAGCAGCTTGGATAGGGGCGGTTACAATGAGCAGTTCTTC. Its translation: CASSLDRGGYNEQFF.

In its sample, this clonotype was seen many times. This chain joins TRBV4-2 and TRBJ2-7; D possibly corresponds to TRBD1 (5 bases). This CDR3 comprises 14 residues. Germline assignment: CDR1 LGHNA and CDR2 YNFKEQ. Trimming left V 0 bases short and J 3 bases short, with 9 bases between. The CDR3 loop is CASSQDWGNYEQYF. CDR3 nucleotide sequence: TGTGCCAGCAGCCAAGACTGGGGCAACTACGAGCAGTACTTC.

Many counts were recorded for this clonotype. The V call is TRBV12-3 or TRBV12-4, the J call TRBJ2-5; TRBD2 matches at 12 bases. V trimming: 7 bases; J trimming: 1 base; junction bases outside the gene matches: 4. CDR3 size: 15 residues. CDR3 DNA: TGTGCCAGCACCACGACTAGCGGGGGCCAAGAGACCCAGTACTTC. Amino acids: CASTTTSGGQETQYF.

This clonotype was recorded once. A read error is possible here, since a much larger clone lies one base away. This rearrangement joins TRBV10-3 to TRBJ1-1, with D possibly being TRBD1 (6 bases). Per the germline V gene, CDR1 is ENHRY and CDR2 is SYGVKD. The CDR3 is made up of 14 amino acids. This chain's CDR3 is CTISVGDINTEAFF. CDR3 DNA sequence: TGTACCATCAGTGTGGGGGACATCAACACTGAAGCTTTCTTT.

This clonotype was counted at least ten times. CDR3 amino acids: CASSLALGSNEKLFF. CDR3 sequence (DNA): TGCGCCAGCAGCTTGGCCTTGGGATCTAATGAAAAACTGTTTTTT. The gene calls are TRBV5-1 and TRBJ1-4, with D hard to call. The germline gives CDR1 SGHRS, CDR2 YFSETQ. The CDR3 has 15 residues. V lost 0 bases and J lost 3, with 9 bases in between.

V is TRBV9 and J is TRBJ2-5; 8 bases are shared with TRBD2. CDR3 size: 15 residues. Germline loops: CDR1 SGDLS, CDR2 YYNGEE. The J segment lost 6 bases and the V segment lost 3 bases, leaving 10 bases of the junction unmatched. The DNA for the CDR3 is TGTGCCAGCAGCGGAGGACTAGCCGGGGGAAAGACCCAGTACTTC. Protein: CASSGGLAGGKTQYF.

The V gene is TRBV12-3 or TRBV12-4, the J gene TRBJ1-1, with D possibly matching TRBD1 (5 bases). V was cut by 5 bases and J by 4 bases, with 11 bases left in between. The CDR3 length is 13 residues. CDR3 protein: CASSPQTVTEAFF. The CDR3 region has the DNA TGTGCCAGCAGTCCTCAGACAGTCACTGAAGCTTTCTTT.

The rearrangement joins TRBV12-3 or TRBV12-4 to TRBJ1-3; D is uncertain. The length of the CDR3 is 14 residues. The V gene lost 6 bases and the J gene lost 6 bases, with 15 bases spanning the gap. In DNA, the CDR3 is TGTGCCAGCAGGCCCGCACGCCGGGAAAACACCATATATTTT. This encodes CASRPARRENTIYF.

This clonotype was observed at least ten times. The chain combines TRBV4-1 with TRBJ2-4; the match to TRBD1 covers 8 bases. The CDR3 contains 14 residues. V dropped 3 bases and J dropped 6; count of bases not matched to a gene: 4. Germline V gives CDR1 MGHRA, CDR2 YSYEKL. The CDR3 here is CASSQVGQGNIQYF. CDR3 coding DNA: TGCGCCAGCAGCCAGGTTGGACAGGGAAACATTCAGTACTTC.